The clone carrying this T cell receptor (beta chain) appeared many times. The antigen remains undetermined. An absence of ophthalmopathy progression within 18 months meant stable Graves' hyperthyroidism. Patients aged 18 to 65 had newly diagnosed hyperthyroidism that had lasted under 2 months. Used for diagnoses were clinical symptoms, serum thyroxine and TRAb, thyroid ultrasound and orbital computed tomography. Researchers amplified the TCR beta CDR3 regions from RNA transcripts. HTBI primers were the set used in a first-round RT-PCR of the TCR CDR3. TCRdb called the multiplex PCR reads again in MiXCR, with one record for every CDR3 protein. The sample holds roughly 380,000 distinct CDR3 sequences; approximately 15% are singletons and the top ten take around 10%. Trimming pared 5 bases from V and 0 bases from J, leaving 11 bases between. This CDR3 spans 15 amino acids. Germline V gene data show CDR1 as MDHEN and CDR2 as SYDVKM.

The sample belongs to a study of T cells in Graves' hyperthyroidism and ophthalmopathy. Findings and limits, study-wide: The model identified upcoming ophthalmopathy a median about 6.5 months ahead of onset.

This rearrangement joins TRBV28 to TRBJ2-1; no clear D. Sequenced sample: blood. The source is a woman aged 60-70 years with Graves' hyperthyroidism. CDR3 sequence reads: CASSPSESSYNEQFF. The CDR3 region has the DNA TGTGCCAGCAGTCCCTCGGAATCCTCCTACAATGAGCAGTTCTTC.